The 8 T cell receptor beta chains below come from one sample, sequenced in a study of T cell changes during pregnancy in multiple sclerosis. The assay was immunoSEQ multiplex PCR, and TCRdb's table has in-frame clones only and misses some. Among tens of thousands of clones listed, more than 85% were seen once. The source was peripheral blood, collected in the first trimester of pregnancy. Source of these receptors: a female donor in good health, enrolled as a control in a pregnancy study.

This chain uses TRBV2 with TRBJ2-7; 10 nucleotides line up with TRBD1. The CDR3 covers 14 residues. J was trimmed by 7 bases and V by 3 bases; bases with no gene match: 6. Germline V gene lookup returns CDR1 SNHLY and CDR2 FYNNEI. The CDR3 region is CASSDWDRGEEQYF. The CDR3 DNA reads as TGTGCCAGCAGTGATTGGGACAGGGGTGAAGAGCAGTACTTC. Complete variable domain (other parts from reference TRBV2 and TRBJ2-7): EPEVTQTPSHQVTQMGQEVILRCVPISNHLYFYWYRQILGQKVEFLVSFYNNEISEKSEIFDDQFSVERPDGSNFTLKIRSTKLEDSAMYFCASSDWDRGEEQYFGPGTRLTVT.

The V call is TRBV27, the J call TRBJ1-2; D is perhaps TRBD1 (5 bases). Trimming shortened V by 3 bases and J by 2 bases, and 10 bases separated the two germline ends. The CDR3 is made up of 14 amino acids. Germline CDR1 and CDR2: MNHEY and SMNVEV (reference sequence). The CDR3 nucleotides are TGTGCCAGCAGTTTCGGGTCAGGGAACTATGGCTACACCTTC. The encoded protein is CASSFGSGNYGYTF.

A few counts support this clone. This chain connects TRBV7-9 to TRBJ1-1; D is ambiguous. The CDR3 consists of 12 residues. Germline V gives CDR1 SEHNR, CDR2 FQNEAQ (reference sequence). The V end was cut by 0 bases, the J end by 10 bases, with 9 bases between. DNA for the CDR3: TGTGCCAGCAGCTTAGCGCGCGGAGGAGCTTTCTTT. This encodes CASSLARGGAFF.

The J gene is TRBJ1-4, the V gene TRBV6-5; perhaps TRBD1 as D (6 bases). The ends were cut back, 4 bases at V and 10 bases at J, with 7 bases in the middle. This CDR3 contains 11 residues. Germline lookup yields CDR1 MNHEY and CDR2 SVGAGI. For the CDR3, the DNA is TGTGCCAGCAGTTCACAGGGAAAACTGTTTTTT. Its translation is CASSSQGKLFF.

CDR3 in amino acids: CASSQSFSRGRRTDTQYF. CDR3 nucleotide sequence: TGCGCCAGCAGCCAATCCTTTTCGCGGGGACGGCGCACAGATACGCAGTATTTT. The chain employs TRBV4-1 and TRBJ2-3; a weak D match, TRBD2 (6 bases). The ends were cut back, 2 bases at V and 1 base at J, with 19 bases in the middle. The CDR3 contains 18 residues. Per the germline V gene, CDR1 is MGHRA and CDR2 is YSYEKL.

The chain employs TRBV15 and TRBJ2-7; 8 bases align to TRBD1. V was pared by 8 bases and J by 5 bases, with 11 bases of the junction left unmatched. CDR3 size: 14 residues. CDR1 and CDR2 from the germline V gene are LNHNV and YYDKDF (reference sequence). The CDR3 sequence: CATGAGQGLDEQYF. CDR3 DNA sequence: TGTGCCACCGGGGCTGGACAGGGCTTGGACGAGCAGTACTTC.

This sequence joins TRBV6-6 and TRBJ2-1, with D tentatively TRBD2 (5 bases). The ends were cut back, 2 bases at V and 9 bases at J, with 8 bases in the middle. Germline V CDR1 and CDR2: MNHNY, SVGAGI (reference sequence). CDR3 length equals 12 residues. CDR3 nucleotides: TGTGCCAGCAGTTACGCTAGCCTTGAGCAGTTCTTC. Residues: CASSYASLEQFF.

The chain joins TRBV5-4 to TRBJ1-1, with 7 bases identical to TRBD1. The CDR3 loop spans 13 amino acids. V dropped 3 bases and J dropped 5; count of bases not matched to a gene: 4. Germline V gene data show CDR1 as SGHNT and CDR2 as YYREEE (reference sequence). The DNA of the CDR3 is TGTGCCAGCAGCTCAGGGGGTTGGACTGAAGCTTTCTTT. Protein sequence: CASSSGGWTEAFF.